This TCR beta chain was obtained from a study of read filtering for tumor transcriptome and immune sequencing. This clonotype was counted only a few times. A much larger clone differs by one base, so this may be a read error. The library was built from about 0.4 ug RNA with molecular barcoded adaptors for alpha/delta and beta/gamma chains. From the reads, TCRdb called clonotypes with MiXCR, one entry per CDR3 protein. The sample includes about 130,000 distinct CDR3 sequences, 10% to 15% of them seen just once. The germline V gene has CDR1 DFQATT and CDR2 SNEGSKA (reference sequence). This CDR3 comprises 14 residues.

The clonotype comes from a donor at least 40 years old with multiple myeloma. Source material: a population of CD138-negative cells sorted from bone marrow. The chain couples TRBV20-1 to TRBJ2-3; D gene uncertain. The CDR3 here is CSARVSLSTDTQCF. In nucleotides, the CDR3 is TGCAGTGCTAGAGTGTCGCTGAGCACAGATACGCAGTGTTTT.